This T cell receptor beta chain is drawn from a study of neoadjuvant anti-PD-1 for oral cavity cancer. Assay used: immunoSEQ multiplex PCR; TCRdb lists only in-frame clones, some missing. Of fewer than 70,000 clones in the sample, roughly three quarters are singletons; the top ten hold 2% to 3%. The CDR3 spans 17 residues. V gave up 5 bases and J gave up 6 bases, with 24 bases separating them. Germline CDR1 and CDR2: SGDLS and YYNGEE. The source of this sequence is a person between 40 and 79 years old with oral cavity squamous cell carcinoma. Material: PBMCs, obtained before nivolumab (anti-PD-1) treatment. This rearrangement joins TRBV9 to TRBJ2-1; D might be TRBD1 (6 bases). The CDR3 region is CASRDNVDLTGSNEQFF. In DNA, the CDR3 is TGTGCCAGCAGAGACAACGTGGACCTCACAGGGAGCAATGAGCAGTTCTTC.